What follows are 27 T cell receptor beta chains derived from one specimen sequenced in a study of cytomegalovirus exposure and HLA in healthy donors. Primers included in the PCR were 60 Vbeta and 13 Jbeta primers. Using immunoSEQ multiplex PCR, the repertoire was profiled, and TCRdb retains in-frame clones only, with some absent. This table has more than 150,000 clones, approximately 79% appearing once. Specimen: PBMCs. All receptors derive from a woman aged 45-59 years in good health and CMV-seropositive.

V usage is TRBV18 and J usage is TRBJ1-2; D is possibly TRBD1 (6 bases). CDR3 size: 14 residues. Germline V lookup: CDR1 KGHSH, CDR2 LQKENI. V was clipped by 6 bases and J by 0 bases, with 11 bases between them. CDR3 loop: CASSEDSSNYGYTF. The CDR3 nucleotides are TGTGCCAGCTCCGAGGACAGCTCTAACTATGGCTACACCTTC.

This clone was recorded a few times. V usage is TRBV27 and J usage is TRBJ2-7, with 7 bases lining up with TRBD1. V was pared by 6 bases and J by 3 bases, with 14 bases of the junction left unmatched. The CDR3 has 16 residues. Germline lookup yields CDR1 MNHEY and CDR2 SMNVEV (reference sequence). CDR3 loop: CASRPKTGTANYEQYF. The CDR3 DNA reads TGTGCCAGCAGACCCAAAACCGGGACAGCAAACTACGAGCAGTACTTC.

This clone has a single count. The gene calls are TRBV4-3 and TRBJ2-3; 10 nucleotides agree with TRBD2. Germline V gene data show CDR1 as LGHNA and CDR2 as YSLEER. The CDR3 is made up of 15 amino acids. With V trimmed by 1 base and J by 8 bases, 6 bases remained unmatched. The CDR3 loop is CASSQARSGGATQYF. As DNA, the CDR3 is TGCGCCAGCAGCCAAGCTAGGAGCGGGGGGGCTACGCAGTATTTT.

V is TRBV6-4 and J is TRBJ2-7; maybe TRBD2 (6 bases). The germline V gene encodes CDR1 MRHNA and CDR2 SNTAGT. CDR3 length: 14 amino acids. The V end was cut by 2 bases, the J end by 8 bases, with 16 bases between. The CDR3 DNA reads as TGTGCCAGCAGTGACAACGGGGGAGCTACGAAGCAGTACTTC. Amino acids: CASSDNGGATKQYF.

The chain combines TRBV5-1 with TRBJ2-1, with a possible D match to TRBD2 (5 bases). The ends were cut back, 1 base at V and 3 bases at J, with 8 bases in the middle. The CDR3 loop spans 14 amino acids. CDR1 SGHRS and CDR2 YFSETQ come from the germline V gene. The CDR3 sequence: CASSLNGNYNEQFF. DNA for the CDR3: TGCGCCAGCAGCTTGAACGGGAACTACAATGAGCAGTTCTTC.

This chain uses TRBV30 with TRBJ2-7, with D possibly being TRBD2 (7 bases). The CDR3 loop spans 14 amino acids. CDR1 is GTSNPN and CDR2 is SVGIG in the germline V gene (reference sequence). V was trimmed by 0 bases and J by 2 bases, leaving 11 bases between them. CDR3 sequence: CAWSVRGAAYEQYF. CDR3 nucleotides: TGTGCCTGGAGTGTTCGGGGGGCTGCCTACGAGCAGTACTTC.

The rearrangement joins TRBV11-2 to TRBJ1-1, with D possibly matching TRBD1 (5 bases). The germline V gene encodes CDR1 SGHAT and CDR2 FQNNGV. Trimming removed 5 bases from V and 6 bases from J, with 10 bases in between. The CDR3 spans 12 residues. The CDR3 DNA reads as TGTGCCAGCAGCCCAGGGTTCGCTGAAGCTTTCTTT. This encodes CASSPGFAEAFF.

The V gene is TRBV7-9, the J gene TRBJ1-3; tentative D call: TRBD1 (6 bases). CDR3 length: 15 amino acids. The V gene lost 6 bases and the J gene lost 0 bases, with 12 bases spanning the gap. Germline V gene lookup returns CDR1 SEHNR and CDR2 FQNEAQ (reference sequence). The CDR3 DNA reads as TGTGCCAGCAGTACGGACAGCCGCTCTGGAAACACCATATATTTT. It is translated as CASSTDSRSGNTIYF.

This CDR3 is CASSQQATGELFF. The CDR3 DNA is TGTGCCAGCAGCCAGCAAGCGACCGGGGAGCTGTTTTTT. This chain joins TRBV14 and TRBJ2-2; D gene ambiguous. Per germline, CDR1 SGHDN and CDR2 FVKESK. The germline V and J ends were trimmed by 3 bases and 5 bases, with 7 bases remaining between them. This CDR3 has 13 amino acids.

This clone is a singleton in its sample. Other DNA sequences from this sample encode an identical CDR3 as well. The V and J genes are TRBV9 and TRBJ2-1, with 9 nucleotides matching TRBD2. Germline CDR1 is SGDLS and CDR2 is YYNGEE. This CDR3 has 15 residues. With V trimmed by 1 base and J by 4 bases, 3 bases remained unmatched. The CDR3 loop reads CASSVLAGVYNEQFF. The DNA of the CDR3 is TGTGCCAGCAGCGTATTAGCGGGGGTGTACAATGAGCAGTTCTTC.

The V gene is TRBV7-2, the J gene TRBJ1-5; 7 positions match TRBD1. The trim removed 5 bases at V and 5 bases at J, leaving 3 bases unmatched. From germline, CDR1 is SGHTA and CDR2 FQGNSA. The CDR3 spans 13 residues. The CDR3 protein is CASSVQGDQPQHF. The DNA of the CDR3 is TGTGCCAGCAGCGTTCAGGGGGATCAGCCCCAGCATTTT.

V usage is TRBV6-1 and J usage is TRBJ2-7; tentative D call: TRBD2 (5 bases). The CDR3 consists of 14 residues. Germline V lookup: CDR1 MNHNS, CDR2 SASEGT. Deletions cut 3 bases from V and 3 bases from J, with 12 bases between. For the CDR3, the DNA is TGTGCCAGCAGTGAGGAGAGGGTAATCTACGAGCAGTACTTC. As protein: CASSEERVIYEQYF.

The genes are TRBV25-1 and TRBJ1-2; D is possibly TRBD1 (5 bases). The CDR3 is 14 residues long. Trimming left V 6 bases short and J 4 bases short, with 15 bases between. Germline CDR1 is MGHDK and CDR2 is SYGVNS. CDR3 in amino acids: CASSGTPDLYGYTF. The CDR3 DNA follows: TGTGCCAGCAGCGGGACTCCAGACCTCTATGGCTACACCTTC.

The chain carries TRBV2 and TRBJ2-3; maybe TRBD2 (6 bases). Trimming shortened V by 5 bases and J by 1 base, and 13 bases separated the two germline ends. This CDR3 is 15 amino acids long. Germline loops: CDR1 SNHLY, CDR2 FYNNEI. CDR3 residues: CASSWTGTGTDTQYF. The CDR3 nucleotides read TGTGCCAGCAGTTGGACCGGGACTGGCACAGATACGCAGTATTTT.

The V call is TRBV19, the J call TRBJ2-2; D perhaps matches TRBD1 (5 bases). This CDR3 region has 13 residues. Germline values: CDR1 LNHDA, CDR2 SQIVND (reference sequence). Trimming removed 6 bases at V and 6 bases at J, with 11 bases between. In DNA, the CDR3 is TGTGCCAGTAGCCTCAGGGATTCCGGGGAGCTGTTTTTT. It yields the protein CASSLRDSGELFF.

In the case of this clone: Different DNA sequences within this sample yield the same CDR3. This sequence joins TRBV5-4 and TRBJ1-1, with a tentative D call TRBD1 (6 bases). Per germline, CDR1 SGHNT and CDR2 YYREEE (reference sequence). Trimming shortened V by 1 base and J by 1 base, and 14 bases separated the two germline ends. The CDR3 has 16 residues. The CDR3 spells CASSLLGQGRNTEAFF. CDR3 nucleotide sequence: TGTGCCAGCAGCTTGCTGGGTCAGGGGAGGAACACTGAAGCTTTCTTT.

This clone was seen just once. The chain has TRBV5-1 and TRBJ1-1; 8 bases map to TRBD1. Losses at the gene ends were 3 bases for V and 7 bases for J; bases not matched to a gene: 8. Germline V gives CDR1 SGHRS, CDR2 YFSETQ. CDR3 size: 14 residues. The CDR3 DNA follows: TGCGCCAGCAGCTGGGGGACAGGCGGTATTGAAGCTTTCTTT. As protein: CASSWGTGGIEAFF.

The gene calls are TRBV6-1 and TRBJ1-5, with D tentatively TRBD1 (5 bases). The V gene lost 8 bases and the J gene lost 3 bases, with 11 bases spanning the gap. Germline V gives CDR1 MNHNS, CDR2 SASEGT. This CDR3 spans 13 amino acids. CDR3 sequence (DNA): TGTGCCAGCGGCTGGGGGGACAATCAGCCCCAGCATTTT. Residues: CASGWGDNQPQHF.

The J gene is TRBJ1-2, the V gene TRBV27; D might be TRBD1 (5 bases). CDR3 size: 13 residues. CDR1 is MNHEY and CDR2 is SMNVEV in the germline V gene (reference sequence). V dropped 3 bases and J dropped 6 bases, with 11 bases sitting between them. CDR3: CASSFSWGDGYTF. The CDR3 DNA is TGTGCCAGCAGTTTCTCGTGGGGGGATGGCTACACCTTC.

CDR3 region: CASSAGTGTNEQYF. The CDR3 nucleotides are TGTGCCAGCAGTGCCGGGACAGGGACCAACGAGCAGTACTTC. V is TRBV9 and J is TRBJ2-5; 9 bases line up with TRBD1. Judging by the DNA end, TRBJ2-7 fits better; the J call may be wrong. The CDR3 covers 14 residues. Germline loops: CDR1 SGDLS, CDR2 YYNGEE.

The chain links TRBV5-1 to TRBJ1-2; the match to TRBD1 covers 11 bases. CDR3 length: 14 residues. After removal of 4 bases from V and 4 bases from J, the junction contained 3 bases not matched to a gene. CDR1 SGHRS and CDR2 YFSETQ come from the germline V gene. CDR3 DNA: TGCGCCAGCAGCGGGGGGACAGGGGGCTATGGCTACACCTTC. It encodes CASSGGTGGYGYTF.

CDR3 in amino acids: CASSRRGTGELFF. CDR3 coding DNA: TGTGCCAGCAGCCGAAGGGGTACCGGGGAGCTGTTTTTT. The chain employs TRBV7-2 and TRBJ2-2; TRBD1 is a possible D gene (5 bases). Germline V CDR1 and CDR2: SGHTA, FQGNSA. The CDR3 has 13 amino acids. V was trimmed by 5 bases and J by 5 bases, leaving 9 bases between them.

This chain links TRBV19 with TRBJ2-1; D is unresolved. The CDR3 has 16 amino acids. Trimming took 3 bases from V and 0 from J, leaving 12 bases between them. The germline CDR1 and CDR2 sequences are LNHDA and SQIVND (reference sequence). CDR3 bases: TGTGCCAGTAGTATCACGGGTGTTAGCTCCTACAATGAGCAGTTCTTC. Encoded protein: CASSITGVSSYNEQFF. Full variable domain (remainder filled in from reference TRBV19 and TRBJ2-1): DGGITQSPKYLFRKEGQNVTLSCEQNLNHDAMYWYRQDPGQGLRLIYYSQIVNDFQKGDIAEGYSVSREKKESFPLTVTSAQKNPTAFYLCASSITGVSSYNEQFFGPGTRLTVL.

J is TRBJ2-1 and V is TRBV30, with 13 bases fitting TRBD2. The CDR3 consists of 13 residues. The J segment lost 7 bases and the V segment lost 7 bases, leaving 4 bases of the junction unmatched. Germline CDR1 is GTSNPN and CDR2 is SVGIG (reference sequence). CDR3 protein: CALLAGGRNEQFF. The CDR3 bases are TGTGCCTTACTAGCGGGGGGGCGTAATGAGCAGTTCTTC.

This chain links TRBV30 with TRBJ2-7; no reliable D call. Germline V gene data show CDR1 as GTSNPN and CDR2 as SVGIG (reference sequence). Trimming took 1 base from V and 2 from J, leaving 9 bases between them. This CDR3 has 13 residues. The CDR3 bases are TGTGCCTGGAGTGAGGCGGCCACCTACGAGCAGTACTTC. Its protein is CAWSEAATYEQYF. Full variable domain (outside the CDR3, taken from reference TRBV30 and TRBJ2-7): SQTIHQWPATLVQPVGSPLSLECTVEGTSNPNLYWYRQAAGRGLQLLFYSVGIGQISSEVPQNLSASRPQDRQFILSSKKLLLSDSGFYLCAWSEAATYEQYFGPGTRLTVT.

This clone has only one observation. CDR3 sequence: CASSQGRGGTKNIQYF. The CDR3 region has the DNA TGCGCCAGCAGCCAAGGTCGGGGGGGAACCAAAAACATTCAGTACTTC. The rearrangement uses TRBV4-3 and TRBJ2-4, with 8 bases aligning to TRBD2. V lost 1 base to trimming and J lost 2 bases; unmatched junction nucleotides: 4. CDR3 length equals 16 residues. Germline assignment: CDR1 LGHNA and CDR2 YSLEER.

The chain uses TRBV4-1 and TRBJ1-3; 9 positions match TRBD1. Germline assignment: CDR1 MGHRA and CDR2 YSYEKL. With V trimmed by 5 bases and J by 8 bases, 13 bases remained unmatched. The CDR3 is 16 amino acids. CDR3 loop: CASSALGQGKRDTIYF. CDR3 sequence (DNA): TGCGCCAGCAGCGCCCTCGGACAGGGGAAGAGGGACACCATATATTTT.